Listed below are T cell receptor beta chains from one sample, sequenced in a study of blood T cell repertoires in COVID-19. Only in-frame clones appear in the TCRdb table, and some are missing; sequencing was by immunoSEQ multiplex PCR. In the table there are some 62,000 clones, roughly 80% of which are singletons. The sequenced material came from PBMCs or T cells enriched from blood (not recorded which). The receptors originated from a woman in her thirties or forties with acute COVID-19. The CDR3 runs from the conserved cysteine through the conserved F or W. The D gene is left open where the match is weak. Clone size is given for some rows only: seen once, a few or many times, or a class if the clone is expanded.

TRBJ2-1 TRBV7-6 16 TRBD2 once CASSKGTSGSMYEQFF TGTGCCAGCAGCAAAGGGACTAGCGGGAGTATGTATGAGCAGTTCTTC
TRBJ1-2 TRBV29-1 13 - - CSVGESGSFGYTF TGCAGCGTTGGAGAGTCAGGGTCTTTTGGCTACACCTTC
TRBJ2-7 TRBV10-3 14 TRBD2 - CAISFGLDSYEQYF TGTGCCATCAGCTTCGGACTAGACTCCTACGAGCAGTACTTC
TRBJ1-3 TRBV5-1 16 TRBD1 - CASTPTGGPPGDTIYF TGCGCCAGCACCCCGACAGGGGGCCCTCCGGGGGACACCATATATTTT
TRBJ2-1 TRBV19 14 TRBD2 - CASLSGSSYNEQFF TGTGCCAGTCTTAGCGGGAGCTCCTACAATGAGCAGTTCTTC
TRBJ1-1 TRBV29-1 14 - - CSVRVGAAETEAFF TGCAGCGTCAGGGTGGGGGCGGCGGAGACTGAAGCTTTCTTT
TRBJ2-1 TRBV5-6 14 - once CASSRGLAEDKQFF TGTGCCAGCAGCCGGGGGCTAGCGGAGGACAAGCAGTTCTTC
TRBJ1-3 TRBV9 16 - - CASSVEGRSSGNTIYF TGTGCCAGCAGCGTAGAGGGGAGGTCGTCTGGAAACACCATATATTTT
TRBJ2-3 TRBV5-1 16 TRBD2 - CASSSGLAGRTDTQYF TGCGCCAGCAGCTCAGGACTAGCGGGGCGCACAGATACGCAGTATTTT
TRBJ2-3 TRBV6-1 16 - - CASSGDTYSSTDTQYF TGTGCCAGCAGTGGAGACACCTACTCTAGCACAGATACGCAGTATTTT
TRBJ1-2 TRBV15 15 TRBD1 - CATSRVQGAWYGYTF TGTGCCACCAGCAGAGTCCAGGGGGCATGGTATGGCTACACCTTC
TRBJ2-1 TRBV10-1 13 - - CASRNNLQGEQFF TGCGCCAGCAGGAATAATCTCCAGGGTGAGCAGTTCTTC
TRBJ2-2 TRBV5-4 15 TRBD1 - CASSRDRGSTGELFF TGTGCCAGCAGCAGGGACAGGGGTAGCACCGGGGAGCTGTTTTTT
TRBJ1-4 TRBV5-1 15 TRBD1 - CASSFLTGEAEKLFF TGCGCCAGCAGCTTTCTTACAGGGGAGGCGGAAAAACTGTTTTTT
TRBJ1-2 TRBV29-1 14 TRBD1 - CSVFGQGGVYGYTF TGCAGCGTTTTCGGACAGGGGGGCGTCTATGGCTACACCTTC
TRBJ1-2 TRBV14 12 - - CASSQSRGGYTF TGTGCCAGCAGCCAAAGTCGAGGGGGCTACACCTTC
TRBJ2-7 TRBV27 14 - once CASSSLTRTHEQYF TGTGCCAGCAGTTCCCTTACGCGTACTCACGAGCAGTACTTC
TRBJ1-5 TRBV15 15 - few CATTLDYDSNQPQHF TGTGCCACCACCTTAGATTATGATTCCAATCAGCCCCAGCATTTT
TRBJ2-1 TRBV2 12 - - CASSGGYNEQFF TGTGCCAGCTCAGGGGGGTACAATGAGCAGTTCTTC
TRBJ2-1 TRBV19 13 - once CASSIDLGLDLFF TGTGCCAGTAGTATAGATTTGGGACTGGACCTGTTCTTC
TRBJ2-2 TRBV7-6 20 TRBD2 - CASSTYKNTGTSKQTGELFF TGTGCCAGCAGCACATACAAGAACACCGGGACTAGCAAACAAACCGGGGAGCTGTTTTTT